The 29 T cell receptor beta chains presented below share a single source sample, sequenced in a study of T cell repertoires in cytomegalovirus infection. TCRdb passed the reads through MiXCR, listing each CDR3 protein once. The table includes 310,000 or so distinct CDR3 sequences, about 9.1% detected once. Source material: PBMCs. The receptor set was obtained from a human donor in good health (CMV status not recorded). Some clones in this sample may be carry-over from other donors' samples.

This clonotype showed up many times. V is TRBV20-1 and J is TRBJ2-1, with D hard to call. V was shortened by 0 bases and J by 0 bases, with 12 bases between the two germline ends. The CDR3 is 16 residues long. Germline loops: CDR1 DFQATT, CDR2 SNEGSKA (reference sequence). CDR3 nucleotide sequence: TGCAGTGCTAGAGATGTCTGGGAAAGCTCCTACAATGAGCAGTTCTTC. This translates into CSARDVWESSYNEQFF.

V usage is TRBV5-4 and J usage is TRBJ2-3; TRBD2 aligns across 10 bases. The CDR3 is made up of 14 amino acids. Germline CDR1 reads SGHNT; CDR2 reads YYREEE (reference sequence). Losses at the gene ends were 5 bases for V and 3 bases for J; bases not matched to a gene: 3. CDR3 coding DNA: TGTGCCAGCAGATCTAGCGGGGGTACAGATACGCAGTATTTT. Amino acid sequence: CASRSSGGTDTQYF.

The sample holds many counts of this clonotype. The chain links TRBV6-5 to TRBJ1-6, with D possibly TRBD1 on 6 matching bases. The CDR3 has 17 amino acids. CDR1 is MNHEY, CDR2 SVGAGI, per germline. Trimming removed 0 bases at V and 6 bases at J, with 15 bases between. DNA of the CDR3: TGTGCCAGCAGTTACTCGGGTTTGACAGGAATTAATTCACCCCTCCACTTT. Protein sequence: CASSYSGLTGINSPLHF.

In its sample, this clonotype was seen many times. The rearrangement joins TRBV24-1 to TRBJ2-1; 14 nucleotides agree with TRBD2. Germline CDR1 and CDR2: KGHDR and SFDVKD. There are 18 residues in the CDR3. With V trimmed by 4 bases and J by 3 bases, 7 bases remained unmatched. The CDR3 DNA is TGTGCCACCAGTGACTCCGGGACTAGCGGGGGAGTCTACAATGAGCAGTTCTTC. Translation: CATSDSGTSGGVYNEQFF.

This clonotype was picked up a small number of times. CDR3 region: CASSPWDSSTDTQYF. CDR3 in DNA: TGTGCCAGTAGCCCATGGGACTCGTCCACAGATACGCAGTATTTT. The gene calls are TRBV19 and TRBJ2-3; possible D gene TRBD2, 6 bases. CDR1 LNHDA and CDR2 SQIVND come from the germline V gene (reference sequence). The V end was cut by 6 bases, the J end by 2 bases, with 15 bases between. This CDR3 is 15 amino acids long. Looking up the rest from reference TRBV19 and TRBJ2-3 gives the full variable domain: DGGITQSPKYLFRKEGQNVTLSCEQNLNHDAMYWYRQDPGQGLRLIYYSQIVNDFQKGDIAEGYSVSREKKESFPLTVTSAQKNPTAFYLCASSPWDSSTDTQYFGPGTRLTVL.

V usage is TRBV2 and J usage is TRBJ2-1, with TRBD2 identical over 9 bases. The CDR3 is made up of 15 amino acids. In germline, CDR1 is SNHLY, CDR2 FYNNEI. V was pared by 7 bases and J by 4 bases, with 8 bases of the junction left unmatched. The CDR3 coding sequence is TGTGCCAGCAACCAGGATAGCGGGGGTTACAATGAGCAGTTCTTC. It yields the protein CASNQDSGGYNEQFF.

This clonotype was recorded many times. The genes are TRBV14 and TRBJ1-2, with TRBD1 matching over 7 bases. The CDR3 loop spans 13 amino acids. CDR1 is SGHDN and CDR2 is FVKESK in the germline V gene. The junction had 3 bases not matched to a gene; V was cut back by 6 bases and J by 2 bases. In DNA, the CDR3 is TGTGCCAGCAGTGAGGGACAGAACTATGGCTACACCTTC. Translating gives CASSEGQNYGYTF.

This clonotype was observed many times. This chain links TRBV25-1 with TRBJ2-7; 11 bases agree with TRBD1. Germline-derived CDR1 and CDR2 are MGHDK and SYGVNS. Trimming took 1 base from V and 5 from J; bases not matched to a gene: 10. The CDR3 totals 17 residues. The CDR3 region has the DNA TGTGCCAGCAGTGAATTCTACTTGGGGACAGGGGGAAACGAGCAGTACGTC. Translating gives CASSEFYLGTGGNEQYV.

The chain is built from TRBV20-1 and TRBJ2-5; the D is unclear. V gave up 5 bases and J gave up 5 bases, with 9 bases separating them. The CDR3 sequence is 11 residues long. The V gene's germline CDR1 is DFQATT and CDR2 SNEGSKA (reference sequence). The CDR3, as DNA: TGCAGTGCTCACCGATCGGAGACCCAGTACTTC. Protein sequence: CSAHRSETQYF.

This clonotype was seen only a few times. This sequence joins TRBV6-5 and TRBJ2-5; 11 bases are a match to TRBD1. Germline V gene data show CDR1 as MNHEY and CDR2 as SVGAGI. The V and J ends lost 1 base and 5 bases, in that order; junction bases with no gene match: 3. This CDR3 is 15 amino acids long. The CDR3 sequence is CASSYLGQGVETQYF. The CDR3 bases are TGTGCCAGCAGTTACTTGGGACAGGGGGTTGAGACCCAGTACTTC.

The sample holds many counts of this clonotype. The rearrangement links TRBV7-9 to TRBJ2-7, with 7 bases that match TRBD2. Germline values: CDR1 SEHNR, CDR2 FQNEAQ (reference sequence). The CDR3 has 14 amino acids. V shed 5 bases, J shed 5 bases, and the junction held 9 bases outside the gene matches. CDR3 nucleotides: TGTGCCAGCAGCGGGGGGGATGGGGTGGACGAGCAGTACTTC. It translates to CASSGGDGVDEQYF.

This clonotype was recorded a few times. The rearrangement uses TRBV18 and TRBJ2-5, with D perhaps TRBD1 (5 bases). V lost 0 bases, J lost 1 base, and 9 bases lay in between. This CDR3 comprises 15 residues. The germline CDR1 and CDR2 sequences are KGHSH and LQKENI. CDR3 DNA: TGTGCCAGCTCACCACCGGCGACAGCCCAAGAGACCCAGTACTTC. Its translation: CASSPPATAQETQYF.

This clonotype was counted many times. The CDR3 nucleotides are TGTGCCAGCAGCACTGGGGGGCCTTATCAGGGTGGCTACACCTTC. It encodes CASSTGGPYQGGYTF. The gene calls are TRBV7-2 and TRBJ1-2, with D maybe TRBD1 (6 bases). V was clipped by 5 bases and J by 7 bases, with 20 bases between them. The CDR3 is 15 amino acids. Germline values: CDR1 SGHTA, CDR2 FQGNSA.

This clonotype has ten or more counts. J is TRBJ2-7 and V is TRBV28, with D maybe TRBD2 (5 bases). The V and J ends lost 4 bases and 6 bases respectively, with 22 bases between them. The CDR3 contains 16 residues. Germline V gene sequence: CDR1 MDHEN, CDR2 SYDVKM. Written as DNA, the CDR3 is TGTGCCAGCAGTTCCCCAACCCCGGGAATTCGCATCGAGCAGTACTTC. As protein: CASSSPTPGIRIEQYF.

This clonotype was found many times. V usage is TRBV7-9 and J usage is TRBJ2-7, with D perhaps TRBD1 (6 bases). CDR3 length: 14 residues. V lost 3 bases and J 2 bases, leaving 11 bases between the germline ends. Germline V gene sequence: CDR1 SEHNR, CDR2 FQNEAQ (reference sequence). CDR3 bases: TGTGCCAGCAGCTTGAACAGGGAAACCTACGAGCAGTACTTC. It is translated as CASSLNRETYEQYF.

This clonotype was detected ten times or more. This chain joins TRBV20-1 and TRBJ2-2, with D uncertain. The CDR3 contains 14 residues. Trimming left V 2 bases short and J 4 bases short, with 11 bases between. Germline V CDR1 and CDR2: DFQATT, SNEGSKA (reference sequence). Here the CDR3 DNA reads TGCAGTGCTAGAAGTGGGATAAGCACCGGGGAGCTGTTTTTT. This encodes CSARSGISTGELFF.

The chain combines TRBV20-1 with TRBJ2-7; D possibly corresponds to TRBD2 (8 bases). Germline V gene data show CDR1 as DFQATT and CDR2 as SNEGSKA (reference sequence). The V end lost 6 bases, the J end lost 3 bases, and 18 bases lay between the germline ends. The CDR3 totals 14 residues. The CDR3 DNA is TGCAGTGCCCGGGAGGGGGCCTCGATCTACGAGCAGTACTTC. This gives the protein CSAREGASIYEQYF.

This clonotype was recorded many times. This chain connects TRBV4-3 to TRBJ1-1; D remains ambiguous. The V end lost 4 bases, the J end lost 0 bases, and 18 bases lay between the germline ends. The CDR3 is 17 amino acids. The germline CDR1 and CDR2 sequences are LGHNA and YSLEER. The CDR3 region is CASSPDFSAVLNTEAFF. In nucleotides, the CDR3 is TGCGCCAGCAGCCCAGACTTCTCAGCGGTTCTGAACACTGAAGCTTTCTTT.

The sample holds a few counts of this clonotype. This sequence joins TRBV6-5 and TRBJ2-2; TRBD2 agrees at 13 bases. The CDR3 contains 18 residues. Looked up from germline, CDR1 is MNHEY and CDR2 is SVGAGI. J was trimmed by 1 base and V by 2 bases; bases with no gene match: 4. The CDR3 spells CASSYGTSGEENTGELFF. The CDR3 DNA reads as TGTGCCAGCAGTTACGGGACTAGCGGGGAGGAGAACACCGGGGAGCTGTTTTTT.

Ten or more counts support this clonotype. The CDR3 loop reads CSASGGVGYEQYV. Here the CDR3 DNA reads TGCAGTGCTAGTGGGGGTGTTGGGTACGAGCAGTACGTC. The chain couples TRBV20-1 to TRBJ2-7; D possibly matches TRBD1 or TRBD2 (5 bases each). In germline, CDR1 is DFQATT, CDR2 SNEGSKA (reference sequence). The V end lost 3 bases, the J end lost 4 bases, and 13 bases lay between the germline ends. The CDR3 is 13 residues long.

This clonotype was observed at least ten times. The genes are TRBV5-1 and TRBJ2-2; 9 bases agree with TRBD2. Germline lookup yields CDR1 SGHRS and CDR2 YFSETQ. The CDR3 length is 19 residues. V trimming: 3 bases; J trimming: 0 bases; junction bases outside the gene matches: 12. CDR3 residues: CASSSLLRTSETNTGELFF. CDR3 DNA sequence: TGCGCCAGCAGCTCGCTTTTACGGACTAGCGAGACGAACACCGGGGAGCTGTTTTTT. Variable domain in full (rest from reference TRBV5-1 and TRBJ2-2): KAGVTQTPRYLIKTRGQQVTLSCSPISGHRSVSWYQQTPGQGLQFLFEYFSETQRNKGNFPGRFSGRQFSNSRSEMNVSTLELGDSALYLCASSSLLRTSETNTGELFFGEGSRLTVL.

This clonotype showed up many times. The chain combines TRBV5-1 with TRBJ2-3, with a weak D call TRBD1 (6 bases). The CDR3 sequence is 15 residues long. CDR1 and CDR2 (germline): SGHRS, YFSETQ. The V end lost 0 bases, the J end lost 4 bases, and 12 bases lay between the germline ends. The CDR3, as DNA: TGCGCCAGCAGCTTGGACAGGGTTCGGGCAGATACGCAGTATTTT. It encodes CASSLDRVRADTQYF.

This clonotype was observed at least ten times. The V call is TRBV12-3 or TRBV12-4, the J call TRBJ1-1; the D is unclear. The V gene lost 3 bases and the J gene lost 2 bases, with 10 bases spanning the gap. The CDR3 sequence is 14 residues long. In DNA, the CDR3 is TGTGCCAGCAGTTTTATCCAATCAAACACTGAAGCTTTCTTT. This gives the protein CASSFIQSNTEAFF.

This clonotype was seen many times. The V and J genes are TRBV7-3 and TRBJ2-5, with 8 bases fitting TRBD1. Germline trimming cut 0 bases from V and 0 bases from J; bases unmatched to any gene: 3. The germline gives CDR1 SGHTA, CDR2 FQGTGA. CDR3 length equals 16 residues. The CDR3 spells CASSLTARGHQETQYF. The DNA of the CDR3 is TGTGCCAGCAGCTTAACGGCCAGGGGGCACCAAGAGACCCAGTACTTC.

This clonotype was counted many times. This sequence joins TRBV4-1 and TRBJ1-2; D not certain. V lost 0 bases and J lost 7, with 12 bases in between. Germline V gene lookup returns CDR1 MGHRA and CDR2 YSYEKL. This CDR3 is built from 14 residues. The CDR3: CASSQDPTVAGYTF. The CDR3 region has the DNA TGCGCCAGCAGCCAAGATCCCACGGTGGCTGGCTACACCTTC.

This clonotype was seen many times. The chain carries TRBV5-4 and TRBJ1-1, with a tentative D call TRBD1 (6 bases). The CDR3 has 17 residues. Trimming took off 0 bases at V and 1 base at J, with 16 bases between the two ends. Germline V gene sequence: CDR1 SGHNT, CDR2 YYREEE (reference sequence). CDR3 loop: CASSLGEQGPRNTEAFF. The CDR3 nucleotides read TGTGCCAGCAGCTTGGGCGAACAGGGTCCGAGGAACACTGAAGCTTTCTTT.

Only a few counts were recorded for this clonotype. The CDR3 region is CSASLPISGANVLTF. The CDR3, as DNA: TGCAGTGCTAGTTTACCAATCTCTGGGGCCAACGTCCTGACTTTC. This chain links TRBV20-1 with TRBJ2-6; no clear D gene. The germline V gene has CDR1 DFQATT and CDR2 SNEGSKA (reference sequence). The CDR3 consists of 15 residues. Trimming cost V 3 bases and J 0 bases, with 9 bases left between them.

This clonotype was recorded many times. The rearrangement uses TRBV12-3 or TRBV12-4 and TRBJ1-1; D perhaps matches TRBD1 (6 bases). The CDR3 is made up of 15 amino acids. Trimming shortened V by 5 bases and J by 1 base, and 14 bases separated the two germline ends. The CDR3 nucleotides read TGTGCCAGCAGTGGAACCGGGACAAAGAACACTGAAGCTTTCTTT. Its translation is CASSGTGTKNTEAFF.

This clonotype was recorded many times. The chain carries TRBV14 and TRBJ2-2; perhaps TRBD1 as D (6 bases). Germline V lookup: CDR1 SGHDN, CDR2 FVKESK. This CDR3 has 17 amino acids. The V gene lost 5 bases and the J gene lost 1 base, with 17 bases spanning the gap. This CDR3 is CASSKRSGTRNTGELFF. The CDR3 bases are TGTGCCAGCAGCAAACGCTCCGGGACACGGAACACCGGGGAGCTGTTTTTT.